This T cell receptor beta chain originates from a study of tumour-infiltrating T cells in Burkitt lymphoma (dated by TCRdb to about 2020). Concerning the study at large: TCR repertoire data were correlated with clinical outcome; productive clonality predicted overall and progression-free survival, independent of established prognosticators including age at diagnosis.

Looking up the germline V gene (reference sequence) yields CDR1 MNHNY and CDR2 SVGAGI. Inclusive of the bounding cysteine and phenylalanine, the CDR3 is 13 residues long. This entry keeps only the CDR3 DNA: 39 bases, framed from base 1. V was cut back by 6 bases and J by 4 bases, leaving a gap of 12 bases between them. Libraries were prepared through the immunoSEQ multiplex PCR assay. The table comes from immuneACCESS by way of TCRdb, which keeps in-frame sequences with V and J called. Part of the clones is missing from these tables; in studies checked, under half for an unresolved V gene and the rest for unknown reasons. Within this sample are about 5,600 clones, with 16% of them counted one time only. The ten largest clones represent 14% of the sample. On this clone itself: Its antigen is still unknown. Nothing much larger sits one base from this clone, and base qualities are not available.

Sequencing input: tumor tissue. The receptor was isolated from a human donor with diffuse large B-cell lymphoma. This chain joins TRBV6-6 to TRBJ1-1; no confident D gene assignment can be made. Read as DNA, the sequence is TGTGCCAGCAGCCCTCGGAGCCTCACTGAAGCTTTCTTT. It encodes CASSPRSLTEAFF.